The 17 T cell receptor beta chains listed next were all sequenced from one sample in a study of CD8 T cells in Susac syndrome. Random hexamers primed reverse transcription of 0.5 to 1 ug RNA. TCRdb analysed the immunoSEQ multiplex PCR reads with MiXCR anew, one entry per CDR3 protein. Of 75,000 or so distinct CDR3 sequences listed, 94% are singletons. The sample was CD8+ T cells from PBMCs. The receptors originated from a human donor with Susac syndrome.

This chain uses TRBV7-9 with TRBJ2-7; D is ambiguous. Germline-derived CDR1 and CDR2 are SEHNR and FQNEAQ (reference sequence). Trimming pared 1 base from V and 5 bases from J, leaving 9 bases between. The CDR3 is 13 residues long. Here the CDR3 DNA reads TGTGCCAGCAGCTTAGTGGCAGGTAACGAGCAGTACTTC. Its protein is CASSLVAGNEQYF.

The genes are TRBV20-1 and TRBJ1-2; D gene unclear. Trimming cost V 0 bases and J 4 bases, with 6 bases left between them. CDR1 is DFQATT and CDR2 is SNEGSKA in the germline V gene (reference sequence). The CDR3 sequence is 12 residues long. The CDR3: CSARDTFYGYTF. CDR3 nucleotide sequence: TGCAGTGCTAGAGATACGTTCTATGGCTACACCTTC.

The V gene is TRBV27, the J gene TRBJ2-5, with D tentatively TRBD2 (5 bases). The CDR3 covers 14 residues. Deletions cut 6 bases from V and 4 bases from J, with 15 bases between. Germline CDR1 and CDR2: MNHEY and SMNVEV (reference sequence). The CDR3 DNA sequence: TGTGCCAGCAGCCCTGCGGGTTACGCAGAGACCCAGTACTTC. Translation: CASSPAGYAETQYF.

This clonotype is judged medium-sized. The chain employs TRBV5-6 and TRBJ2-1; D gene uncertain. The CDR3 length is 17 residues. CDR1 is SGHDT and CDR2 is YYEEEE in the germline V gene. The germline V and J ends were trimmed by 4 bases and 1 base, with 18 bases remaining between them. For the CDR3, the DNA is TGTGCCAGCAGCCCTCCGTTCCCCACCTATTCCTACAATGAGCAGTTCTTC. It yields the protein CASSPPFPTYSYNEQFF.

V is TRBV6-6 and J is TRBJ2-5, with a tentative D call TRBD2 (5 bases). Trimming stripped 2 bases from V and 3 bases from J, with 10 bases between. Per germline, CDR1 MNHNY and CDR2 SVGAGI (reference sequence). This CDR3 has 14 amino acids. CDR3 amino acids: CASSYASKEETQYF. CDR3 nucleotide sequence: TGTGCCAGCAGTTACGCTAGCAAGGAAGAGACCCAGTACTTC.

The chain combines TRBV24-1 with TRBJ2-2, with 13 bases identical to TRBD2. Unmatched junction bases numbered 7, after V lost 4 bases and J lost 6 bases. CDR1 and CDR2 from the germline V gene are KGHDR and SFDVKD. The length of the CDR3 is 17 residues. CDR3 DNA sequence: TGTGCCACCAGTGACTTGGGACTAGCGGGACCCTCCGGGGAGCTGTTTTTT. Translation gives CATSDLGLAGPSGELFF.

The chain has TRBV6-5 and TRBJ1-1, with D unclear. The V gene lost 0 bases and the J gene lost 5 bases, with 7 bases spanning the gap. This CDR3 has 13 residues. The germline V gene encodes CDR1 MNHEY and CDR2 SVGAGI. The CDR3 nucleotides are TGTGCCAGCAGTTACTCGGAAACTACTGAAGCTTTCTTT. This gives the protein CASSYSETTEAFF.

The rearrangement links TRBV25-1 to TRBJ2-7; D perhaps matches TRBD1 (5 bases). The germline V and J ends were trimmed by 5 bases and 0 bases, with 14 bases remaining between them. The CDR3 runs to 15 residues. Germline values: CDR1 MGHDK, CDR2 SYGVNS. CDR3 sequence (DNA): TGTGCCAGCAGTAAAGCCAGGGCTAGCTCCTACGAGCAGTACTTC. This translates into CASSKARASSYEQYF.

The CDR3 region has the DNA TGTGCCAGCAGCTTAGTAGCGGGAGGGCCAAATGAGCAGTTCTTC. Translated, it gives CASSLVAGGPNEQFF. The chain joins TRBV7-6 to TRBJ2-1, with 11 bases that match TRBD2. The germline gives CDR1 SGHVS, CDR2 FNYEAQ. Losses at the gene ends were 1 base for V and 7 bases for J; bases not matched to a gene: 3. CDR3 length equals 15 residues.

V is TRBV4-3 and J is TRBJ2-1, with 10 bases that match TRBD2. Germline V gives CDR1 LGHNA, CDR2 YSLEER. This CDR3 has 18 amino acids. The V and J ends lost 0 bases and 9 bases, in that order; junction bases with no gene match: 14. Here the CDR3 reads CASSQDEPKGTSASEQFF. CDR3 coding DNA: TGCGCCAGCAGCCAAGATGAACCCAAAGGGACTAGCGCGAGTGAGCAGTTCTTC.

The rearrangement uses TRBV9 and TRBJ1-4; tentative D call: TRBD1 (5 bases). The germline V gene has CDR1 SGDLS and CDR2 YYNGEE. V was cut by 4 bases and J by 0 bases, with 10 bases left in between. The CDR3 length is 15 residues. The CDR3 loop reads CASSSRGATNEKLFF. In DNA, the CDR3 is TGTGCCAGCAGCTCGAGGGGTGCAACTAATGAAAAACTGTTTTTT.

The gene calls are TRBV4-2 and TRBJ1-5; D not certain. V dropped 0 bases and J dropped 7 bases, with 7 bases sitting between them. CDR3 length: 13 residues. CDR1 is LGHNA, CDR2 YNFKEQ, per germline. CDR3 residues: CASSQEVVQPQHF. The CDR3 DNA reads as TGTGCCAGCAGCCAAGAGGTCGTCCAGCCCCAGCATTTT.

The V call is TRBV28, the J call TRBJ2-6; 7 bases match TRBD1. This CDR3 has 20 residues. The V gene end was trimmed by 4 bases and the J gene end by 0 bases; junction bases not matched to a gene: 15. Per the germline V gene, CDR1 is MDHEN and CDR2 is SYDVKM. The chain's CDR3 is CASSSTAIGQVRSGANVLTF. Here the CDR3 DNA reads TGTGCCAGCAGTTCCACTGCCATTGGACAGGTCCGCTCTGGGGCCAACGTCCTGACTTTC.

V is TRBV27 and J is TRBJ1-1; 7 bases are a match to TRBD1. The CDR3 spans 13 residues. V was pared by 3 bases and J by 11 bases, with 9 bases of the junction left unmatched. Germline V gene lookup returns CDR1 MNHEY and CDR2 SMNVEV (reference sequence). The CDR3 sequence is CASSLAGGSDAFF. CDR3 bases: TGTGCCAGCAGTTTGGCAGGGGGATCGGATGCTTTCTTT.

This clonotype has a single count. V and J are TRBV27 and TRBJ1-1; TRBD1 aligns across 7 bases. Trimming at V came to 8 bases and at J to 5 bases, leaving 17 bases not matched to a gene. CDR3 length: 16 amino acids. Germline assignment: CDR1 MNHEY and CDR2 SMNVEV (reference sequence). DNA for the CDR3: TGTGCCAGCCTTTCCGACCCCCAGGGGGTATTTACTGAAGCTTTCTTT. As protein: CASLSDPQGVFTEAFF.

This sequence joins TRBV20-1 and TRBJ2-7; tentative D call: TRBD1 (6 bases). V lost 0 bases and J lost 1, with 10 bases in between. The CDR3 consists of 14 residues. Per germline, CDR1 DFQATT and CDR2 SNEGSKA (reference sequence). CDR3 amino acids: CSARDWTVSYEQYF. CDR3 DNA: TGCAGTGCTAGAGATTGGACAGTATCCTACGAGCAGTACTTC.

This chain connects TRBV7-8 to TRBJ2-1, with TRBD2 matching over 12 bases. The germline V gene encodes CDR1 SGHVS and CDR2 FQNEAQ. With V trimmed by 3 bases and J by 0 bases, 6 bases remained unmatched. CDR3 size: 18 residues. The CDR3 here is CASSLSLAGGSSYNEQFF. The CDR3 coding sequence is TGTGCCAGCAGCTTGTCCCTAGCGGGGGGGAGCTCCTACAATGAGCAGTTCTTC.